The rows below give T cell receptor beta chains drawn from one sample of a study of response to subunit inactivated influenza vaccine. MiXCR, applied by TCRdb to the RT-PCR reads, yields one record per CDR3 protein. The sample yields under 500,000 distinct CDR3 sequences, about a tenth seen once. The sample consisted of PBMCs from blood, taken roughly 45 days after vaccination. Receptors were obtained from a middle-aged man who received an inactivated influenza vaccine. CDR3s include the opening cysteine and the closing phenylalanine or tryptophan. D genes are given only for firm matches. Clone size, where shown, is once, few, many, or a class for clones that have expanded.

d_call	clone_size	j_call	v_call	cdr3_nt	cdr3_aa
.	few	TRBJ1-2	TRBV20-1	TGCAGTGCTAGACCCGGACGGGCCAGGAGCCCTAACTATGGCTACACCTTC	CSARPGRARSPNYGYTF
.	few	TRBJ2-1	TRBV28	TGTGCCAGCAGTTTATTGGGGGCCGGAGGGAATGAGCAGTTCTTC	CASSLLGAGGNEQFF
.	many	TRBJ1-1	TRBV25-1	TGTGCCAGCAGTGAGGGCAGGGGAGGGTACACTGAAGCTTTCTTT	CASSEGRGGYTEAFF
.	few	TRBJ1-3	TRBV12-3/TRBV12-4	TGTGCCAGCAGTCCGTCGAACGCAGGGGTAGGAAACACCATATATTTT	CASSPSNAGVGNTIYF
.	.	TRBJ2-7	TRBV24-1	TGTGCCACCAGCCCGGACGGGAGCTCCTACGAGCAGTACTTC	CATSPDGSSYEQYF
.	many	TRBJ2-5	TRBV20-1	TGCAGTGCTAGAGGGTCCGGTCAAGAGACCCAGTACTTC	CSARGSGQETQYF
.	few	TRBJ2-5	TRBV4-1	TGCGCCAGCAGCCAGACGGGGGTAGAGACCCAGTACTTC	CASSQTGVETQYF
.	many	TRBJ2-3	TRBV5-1	TGCGCCAGCATTAAAGGGAGTTCGTTCACAGATACGCAGTATTTT	CASIKGSSFTDTQYF
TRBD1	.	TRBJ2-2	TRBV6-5	TGTGCCAGCAGTTACCGACGACAGGGTTGGGCCGGGGAGCTGTTTTTT	CASSYRRQGWAGELFF
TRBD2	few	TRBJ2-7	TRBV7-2	TGTGCCAGCAGCCCCGGACTAGCGGGGCTCTCCTACGAGCAGTACTTC	CASSPGLAGLSYEQYF
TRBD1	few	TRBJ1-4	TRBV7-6	TGTGCCAGCAGCCGAACCGACAGGGCAACTAATGAAAAACTGTTTTTT	CASSRTDRATNEKLFF
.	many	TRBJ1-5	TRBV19	TGTGCCAGTAGCCGTAATAGCAATCAGCCCCAGCATTTT	CASSRNSNQPQHF
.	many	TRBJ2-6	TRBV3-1	TGTGCCAGCAGCCTATTGTCCGGGGCCAACGTCCTGACTTTC	CASSLLSGANVLTF
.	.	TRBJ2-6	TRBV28	TGTGCCAGCAGTTTAATTTGGGGGGCTGGGGCCAACGTCCTGACTTTC	CASSLIWGAGANVLTF
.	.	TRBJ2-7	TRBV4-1	TGCGCCAGCAGCCAAGTCAGCTCCCTGGAGCAGTACTTC	CASSQVSSLEQYF
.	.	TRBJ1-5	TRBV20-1	TGCAGTGCTGAGGACATTTATAGCAATCAGCCCCAGCATTTT	CSAEDIYSNQPQHF
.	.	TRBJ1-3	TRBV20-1	TGCAGTGCCACCCCTGGGGCCCTCTCTGGAAGCACCATATATTTT	CSATPGALSGSTIYF
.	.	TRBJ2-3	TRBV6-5	TGTGCCAGCAGTTACTCACAGGGTTCGGATACGCAGTATTTT	CASSYSQGSDTQYF
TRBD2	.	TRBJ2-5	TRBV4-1	TGCGCCAGCAGCCAGCCACTAGCGCTAGGTCGGACCCAGTACTTC	CASSQPLALGRTQYF
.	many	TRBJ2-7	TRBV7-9	TGTGCCAGCAGCTTTCTCGGAGAGCAGTACTTC	CASSFLGEQYF
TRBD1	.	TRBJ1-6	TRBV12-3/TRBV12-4	TGTGCCAGCAGTTTAGAGGGACAGGGAACTTCACCCCTCCACTTT	CASSLEGQGTSPLHF
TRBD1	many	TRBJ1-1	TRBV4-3	TGCGCCAGCAGCCAAGATGGAGGGGGCCTTTCGAACACTGAAGCTTTCTTT	CASSQDGGGLSNTEAFF
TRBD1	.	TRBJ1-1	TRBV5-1	TGCGCCAGCAGCTTGGTTGCAGGGGGAGGTAATATGGTTAAGAACACTGAAGCTTTCTTT	CASSLVAGGGNMVKNTEAFF
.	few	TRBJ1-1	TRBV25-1	TGTGCCAGCAGTGAGGGCAAAGGAGGGTACACTGAAGCTTTCTTT	CASSEGKGGYTEAFF
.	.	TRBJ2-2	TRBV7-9	TGTGCCAGCAGCCGGAGCGGGTCAGCTGGACCAGGGGAGCTGTTTTTT	CASSRSGSAGPGELFF
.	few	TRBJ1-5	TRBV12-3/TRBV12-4	TGTGCCAGCAGTTTAGGGACAAATTATCAGCCCCAGCATTTT	CASSLGTNYQPQHF